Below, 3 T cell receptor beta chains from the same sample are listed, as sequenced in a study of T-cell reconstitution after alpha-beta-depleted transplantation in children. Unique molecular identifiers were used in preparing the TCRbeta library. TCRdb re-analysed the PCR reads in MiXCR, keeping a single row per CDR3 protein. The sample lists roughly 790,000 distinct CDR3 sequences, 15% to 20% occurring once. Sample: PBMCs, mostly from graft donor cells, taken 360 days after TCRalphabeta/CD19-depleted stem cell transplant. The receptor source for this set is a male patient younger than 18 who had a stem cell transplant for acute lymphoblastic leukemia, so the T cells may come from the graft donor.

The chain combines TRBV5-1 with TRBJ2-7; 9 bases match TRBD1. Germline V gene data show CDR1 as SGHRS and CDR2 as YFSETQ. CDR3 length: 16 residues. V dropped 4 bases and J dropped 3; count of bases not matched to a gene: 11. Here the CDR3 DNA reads TGCGCCAGCAGCCCTCAGGGACAGGGTGGAGGCTACGAGCAGTACTTC. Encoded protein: CASSPQGQGGGYEQYF.

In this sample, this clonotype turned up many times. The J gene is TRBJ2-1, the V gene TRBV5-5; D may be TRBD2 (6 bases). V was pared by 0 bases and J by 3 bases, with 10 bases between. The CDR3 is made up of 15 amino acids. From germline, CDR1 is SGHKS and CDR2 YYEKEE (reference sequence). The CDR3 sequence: CASSLGVADYNEQFF. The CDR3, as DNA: TGTGCCAGCAGCTTGGGGGTAGCGGACTACAATGAGCAGTTCTTC.

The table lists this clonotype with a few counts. The CDR3 bases are TGTGCCAGCAGTTCAGTTCTCCTGGCAGATACGCAGTATTTT. It encodes CASSSVLLADTQYF. This chain connects TRBV12-3 or TRBV12-4 to TRBJ2-3; D not certain. CDR3 length: 14 amino acids. Trimming stripped 4 bases from V and 4 bases from J, with 12 bases between.